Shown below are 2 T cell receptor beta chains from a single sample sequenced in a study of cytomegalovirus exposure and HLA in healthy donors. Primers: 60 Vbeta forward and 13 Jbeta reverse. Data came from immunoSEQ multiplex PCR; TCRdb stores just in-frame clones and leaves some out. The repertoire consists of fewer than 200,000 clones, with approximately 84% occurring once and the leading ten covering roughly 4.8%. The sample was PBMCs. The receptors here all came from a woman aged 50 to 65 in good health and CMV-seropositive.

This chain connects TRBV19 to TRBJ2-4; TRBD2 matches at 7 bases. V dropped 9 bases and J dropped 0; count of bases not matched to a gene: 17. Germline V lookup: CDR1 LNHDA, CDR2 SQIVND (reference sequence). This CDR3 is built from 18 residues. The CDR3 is CASSPGGAPLRAKNIQYF. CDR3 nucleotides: TGTGCCAGCAGCCCGGGGGGAGCGCCGCTCCGAGCCAAAAACATTCAGTACTTC.

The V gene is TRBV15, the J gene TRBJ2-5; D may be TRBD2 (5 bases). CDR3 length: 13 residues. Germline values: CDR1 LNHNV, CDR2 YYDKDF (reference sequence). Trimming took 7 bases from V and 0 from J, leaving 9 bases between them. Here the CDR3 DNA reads TGTGCCACCAATGGACTGGACCAAGAGACCCAGTACTTC. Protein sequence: CATNGLDQETQYF. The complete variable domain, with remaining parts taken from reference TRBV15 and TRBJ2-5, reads DAMVIQNPRYQVTQFGKPVTLSCSQTLNHNVMYWYQQKSSQAPKLLFHYYDKDFNNEADTPDNFQSRRPNTSFCFLDIRSPGLGDTAMYLCATNGLDQETQYFGPGTRLLVL.